This T cell receptor (beta chain) was sequenced in a study of cytomegalovirus exposure and HLA in healthy donors. This clone turned up a few times. Primers included in the PCR were 60 Vbeta and 13 Jbeta primers. Only in-frame clones appear in the TCRdb table, and some are missing; sequencing was by immunoSEQ multiplex PCR. The data show 180,000 or so clones, around 75% seen once. The CDR3 extends over 13 amino acids. The V gene lost 6 bases and the J gene lost 1 base, with 9 bases spanning the gap. CDR1 and CDR2 (germline): ENHRY, SYGVKD. This sequence was found in a woman in her 40s in good health and CMV-seropositive. The V call is TRBV10-3, the J call TRBJ1-1; tentative D call: TRBD1 (5 bases). The sequenced sample consisted of PBMCs. DNA of the CDR3: TGTGCCATCAGCCAAGACAGGAACACTGAAGCTTTCTTT. It is translated as CAISQDRNTEAFF.